This section outlines one T cell receptor beta chain sequence together with its context. Its antigen remains unidentified. The germline gives CDR1 LGHNA, CDR2 YSLEER. Trimming left V 4 bases short and J 8 bases short, with 17 bases between. The CDR3 has 14 amino acids. Profiling relied on immunoSEQ multiplex PCR, and the TCRdb table lists in-frame clones only, not all of them. The table has 20,000 to 30,000 clones, 90% seen once. This sample stems from a study of monozygotic twins with cystic fibrosis. Study summary: With about 15 PCR cycles, barcoded libraries came from around 3 micrograms of fragmented DNA. Findings of the study overall: Clonality was generally low (median approximately 0.0094), higher in the most severe patients. Monozygotic CF twins shared more identical nucleotide clonotypes than unrelated patients.

Sequencing used blood. This receptor was obtained from a girl aged 2-9 years with cystic fibrosis. The chain links TRBV4-3 to TRBJ1-2; no clear D. The CDR3 protein is CASSPSLSNLGYTF. The CDR3 region has the DNA TGCGCCAGCAGCCCGTCCCTTAGTAATTTGGGCTACACCTTC.